These 5 T cell receptor beta chains came from one sample sequenced in a study of shared clonotypes between healthy human individuals. This table comes from immunoSEQ multiplex PCR, and its TCRdb copy is limited to in-frame clones, with some not included. Of 2 million to 2.5 million clones listed, roughly 93% are singletons. The sequenced material came from naive CD4+ T cells from PBMCs. Noted subset: CD45RA+ positively selected. All receptors derive from a man between 18 and 29 years old in good health. Some clones in this sample may be carry-over from other donors' samples.

The gene calls are TRBV6-1 and TRBJ1-2; TRBD1 agrees at 7 bases. Germline V gives CDR1 MNHNS, CDR2 SASEGT. The trim removed 2 bases at V and 4 bases at J, leaving 4 bases unmatched. This CDR3 region has 14 residues. The DNA of the CDR3 is TGTGCCAGCAGTGAAAAAGGGACAGTCTATGGCTACACCTTC. This sequence encodes CASSEKGTVYGYTF.

The chain uses TRBV28 and TRBJ2-2, with a tentative D call TRBD1 (5 bases). Germline-derived CDR1 and CDR2 are MDHEN and SYDVKM. The CDR3 spans 14 residues. V gave up 10 bases and J gave up 3 bases, with 15 bases separating them. The CDR3: CATMTAYDTGELFF. In DNA form, the CDR3 reads TGTGCCACCATGACAGCTTACGACACCGGGGAGCTGTTTTTT.

The J gene is TRBJ2-5, the V gene TRBV30; the D gene is possibly TRBD2 (6 bases). TRBJ2-7 matches the DNA end more closely, so the J call is doubtful. CDR3 length: 14 amino acids. The germline V gene encodes CDR1 GTSNPN and CDR2 SVGIG (reference sequence). The CDR3 sequence: CAWSAPSGRHEQYF. In nucleotides, the CDR3 is TGTGCCTGGAGTGCCCCCTCCGGGAGACACGAGCAGTACTTC.

About this clone itself: The CDR3 does not end in the conserved phenylalanine or tryptophan, so this is likely a read error. No DNA is shown, since the ends of the CDR3 on it are uncertain; the CDR3 is the one TCRdb lists. The V and J genes are TRBV7-3 and TRBJ1-4; the listed D gene, TRBD1, was not tested against the DNA. Germline assignment: CDR1 SGHTA and CDR2 FQGTGA. The length of the CDR3 is 13 amino acids, counting both ends. Here the CDR3 reads CASSPETVDSLPR.

Regarding this clone: Different DNA sequences within this sample yield the same CDR3. The genes are TRBV5-1 and TRBJ2-5, with TRBD1 identical over 7 bases. V shed 5 bases and J 4 bases; nucleotides not matched to a gene: 8. Germline V CDR1 and CDR2: SGHRS, YFSETQ. The CDR3 is 14 residues long. CDR3 sequence reads: CASSRDSLGETQYF. The CDR3 nucleotides read TGCGCCAGCAGTCGGGACAGCCTGGGAGAGACCCAGTACTTC.